This TCR beta chain derives from a study of shared clonotypes between healthy human individuals. The protocol was immunoSEQ multiplex PCR, while the TCRdb copy is restricted to in-frame clones and leaves out a portion. Seen here are 2 million to 3 million clones, 80% to 95% observed once, and the top ten hold 0.36%. V dropped 0 bases and J dropped 3 bases, with 12 bases sitting between them. The CDR3 spans 16 residues. Germline V gene lookup returns CDR1 SGHVS and CDR2 FQNEAQ. Sequencing was done on a sample of naive CD4+ T cells from PBMCs. The sample's subset: CD45RA+ positively selected. The V gene is TRBV7-8, the J gene TRBJ2-1; D remains unclear. This clonotype was sampled from a man aged 18 to 35 in good health. Some clones in this sample may be carry-over from other donors' samples. The CDR3 is CASSLAPAVGYNEQFF. The CDR3 bases are TGTGCCAGCAGCTTAGCGCCAGCAGTCGGCTACAATGAGCAGTTCTTC.